These T cell receptor beta chains were read from a single sample in a study of CD8 T cells in ankylosing spondylitis. TCRdb passed the 5' RACE reads through MiXCR, listing each CDR3 protein once. This sample has some 840,000 distinct CDR3 sequences, with 10% to 15% found just once. Sequenced material: blood, either unsorted or a sorted T cell fraction (not recorded which). The origin of the receptors is a male donor with ankylosing spondylitis. Both conserved end residues are part of each CDR3. D genes are given only for firm matches. Not all rows give a size; the values are once, few, many and, for expanded clones, a class.

v_gene: TRBV5-4; abundance: few; j_gene: TRBJ2-1; d_gene: TRBD2; CDR3aa: CASSSTSGIYNEQFF; CDR3nt: TGTGCCAGCAGCTCCACTAGCGGGATATACAATGAGCAGTTCTTC
v_gene: TRBV6-1; abundance: -; j_gene: TRBJ2-5; d_gene: TRBD2; CDR3aa: CASRRLAGGPRETQYF; CDR3nt: TGTGCCAGCAGAAGACTAGCGGGGGGTCCCCGAGAGACCCAGTACTTC
v_gene: TRBV5-1; abundance: many; j_gene: TRBJ1-1; d_gene: -; CDR3aa: CASSFLSPTGDTEAFF; CDR3nt: TGCGCCAGCAGCTTTCTATCCCCGACGGGCGACACTGAAGCTTTCTTT
v_gene: TRBV9; abundance: few; j_gene: TRBJ1-2; d_gene: TRBD1; CDR3aa: CASSVGGDRGLYGYTF; CDR3nt: TGTGCCAGCAGCGTAGGGGGGGACAGGGGGCTCTATGGCTACACCTTC
v_gene: TRBV6-6; abundance: -; j_gene: TRBJ1-1; d_gene: -; CDR3aa: CASSLGEFEAFF; CDR3nt: TGTGCCAGCAGTCTAGGGGAGTTTGAAGCTTTCTTT
v_gene: TRBV7-2; abundance: few; j_gene: TRBJ2-7; d_gene: TRBD1; CDR3aa: CASSLTGEHNEQYF; CDR3nt: TGTGCCAGCAGTCTAACAGGGGAACACAACGAGCAGTACTTC
v_gene: TRBV7-9; abundance: few; j_gene: TRBJ2-1; d_gene: TRBD2; CDR3aa: CASSPIRDYPVHEQFF; CDR3nt: TGTGCCAGCAGCCCCATCCGGGACTACCCCGTACATGAGCAGTTCTTC
v_gene: TRBV6-2/TRBV6-3; abundance: few; j_gene: TRBJ2-5; d_gene: -; CDR3aa: CASSRPPEGAQYF; CDR3nt: TGTGCCAGCAGCCGGCCGCCCGAAGGGGCCCAGTACTTC
v_gene: TRBV6-1; abundance: few; j_gene: TRBJ2-3; d_gene: TRBD1; CDR3aa: CASRKGQGTDTQYF; CDR3nt: TGTGCCAGCAGGAAAGGACAGGGCACAGATACGCAGTATTTT
v_gene: TRBV5-1; abundance: -; j_gene: TRBJ2-7; d_gene: -; CDR3aa: CASSSATRQPYEQYF; CDR3nt: TGCGCCAGCAGCTCGGCCACGCGACAGCCCTACGAGCAGTACTTC
v_gene: TRBV5-1; abundance: few; j_gene: TRBJ2-1; d_gene: TRBD2; CDR3aa: CASSISGSSYNEQFF; CDR3nt: TGCGCCAGCAGCATTAGCGGGAGCTCCTACAATGAGCAGTTCTTC
v_gene: TRBV20-1; abundance: few; j_gene: TRBJ1-1; d_gene: -; CDR3aa: CSAPYTQRNTEAFF; CDR3nt: TGCAGTGCTCCCTACACACAGAGAAACACTGAAGCTTTCTTT
v_gene: TRBV4-2; abundance: few; j_gene: TRBJ2-1; d_gene: -; CDR3aa: CASSALARGEQFF; CDR3nt: TGTGCCAGCAGTGCACTAGCTAGGGGTGAGCAGTTCTTC
v_gene: TRBV7-2; abundance: few; j_gene: TRBJ2-7; d_gene: -; CDR3aa: CASSLAVWGGSYEQYF; CDR3nt: TGTGCCAGCAGCTTAGCTGTTTGGGGTGGCTCCTACGAGCAGTACTTC
v_gene: TRBV20-1; abundance: -; j_gene: TRBJ1-1; d_gene: TRBD1; CDR3aa: CSARRDRGRRNTEAFF; CDR3nt: TGCAGTGCTAGAAGGGACAGGGGGCGGCGGAACACTGAAGCTTTCTTT
v_gene: TRBV20-1; abundance: many; j_gene: TRBJ1-1; d_gene: -; CDR3aa: CSARDQGLITEAFF; CDR3nt: TGCAGTGCTAGAGATCAGGGGCTTATCACTGAAGCTTTCTTT
v_gene: TRBV11-2; abundance: -; j_gene: TRBJ2-5; d_gene: TRBD1; CDR3aa: CASSPGQGKAETQYF; CDR3nt: TGTGCCAGCAGCCCCGGACAGGGGAAAGCAGAGACCCAGTACTTC
v_gene: TRBV20-1; abundance: once; j_gene: TRBJ1-4; d_gene: TRBD1; CDR3aa: CSARDRGHEKLFF; CDR3nt: TGCAGTGCTAGAGATAGGGGGCATGAAAAACTGTTTTTT
v_gene: TRBV5-1; abundance: -; j_gene: TRBJ1-5; d_gene: -; CDR3aa: CASSLDTGSTAQHF; CDR3nt: TGCGCCAGCAGCTTGGATACAGGGTCTACGGCCCAGCATTTT
v_gene: TRBV20-1; abundance: few; j_gene: TRBJ1-4; d_gene: -; CDR3aa: CSAQKLGRFNEKLFF; CDR3nt: TGCAGTGCCCAAAAACTGGGACGGTTTAATGAAAAACTGTTTTTT
v_gene: TRBV20-1; abundance: many; j_gene: TRBJ2-7; d_gene: TRBD1; CDR3aa: CSPVRQGLYEQYF; CDR3nt: TGCAGTCCTGTAAGACAGGGGCTCTACGAGCAGTACTTC
v_gene: TRBV12-3/TRBV12-4; abundance: few; j_gene: TRBJ2-2; d_gene: -; CDR3aa: CASSIRVWGELFF; CDR3nt: TGTGCCAGCAGTATACGGGTTTGGGGGGAGCTGTTTTTT
v_gene: TRBV4-3; abundance: few; j_gene: TRBJ1-2; d_gene: -; CDR3aa: CASSHRDTANYGYTF; CDR3nt: TGCGCCAGCAGCCACCGGGACACAGCTAACTATGGCTACACCTTC
v_gene: TRBV6-5; abundance: -; j_gene: TRBJ2-3; d_gene: -; CDR3aa: CASSYSGTRRRAITDTQYF; CDR3nt: TGTGCCAGCAGTTACTCGGGCACCAGGAGACGAGCGATCACAGATACGCAGTATTTT
v_gene: TRBV27; abundance: -; j_gene: TRBJ1-6; d_gene: TRBD1; CDR3aa: CASSLRQGGTYNSPLHF; CDR3nt: TGTGCCAGCAGTTTGAGACAGGGAGGAACCTATAATTCACCCCTCCACTTT
v_gene: TRBV6-6; abundance: few; j_gene: TRBJ2-7; d_gene: -; CDR3aa: CATSTQSYEQYF; CDR3nt: TGTGCCACCTCGACACAATCCTACGAGCAGTACTTC
v_gene: TRBV5-1; abundance: few; j_gene: TRBJ2-5; d_gene: TRBD2; CDR3aa: CASSSLAGARAETQYF; CDR3nt: TGCGCCAGCAGCTCCCTAGCGGGAGCGAGGGCAGAGACCCAGTACTTC
v_gene: TRBV6-6; abundance: -; j_gene: TRBJ1-6; d_gene: -; CDR3aa: CASSTVGRNSLHF; CDR3nt: TGTGCCAGCAGTACTGTAGGACGAAATAGCCTCCACTTT
v_gene: TRBV2; abundance: few; j_gene: TRBJ1-5; d_gene: TRBD1; CDR3aa: CASAGQGRQPQHF; CDR3nt: TGTGCCAGCGCTGGACAGGGCCGTCAGCCCCAGCATTTT
v_gene: TRBV10-3; abundance: -; j_gene: TRBJ1-2; d_gene: -; CDR3aa: CAISEPIWGYTF; CDR3nt: TGTGCCATCAGTGAGCCAATTTGGGGCTACACCTTC
v_gene: TRBV4-3; abundance: -; j_gene: TRBJ2-1; d_gene: -; CDR3aa: CASSQDHLGDTDNEQFF; CDR3nt: TGCGCCAGCAGCCAAGATCATTTAGGCGACACAGACAATGAGCAGTTCTTC
v_gene: TRBV18; abundance: many; j_gene: TRBJ2-2; d_gene: TRBD2; CDR3aa: CASSPGLAGATGELFF; CDR3nt: TGTGCCAGCTCACCAGGGCTAGCGGGAGCCACCGGGGAGCTGTTTTTT
v_gene: TRBV7-9; abundance: few; j_gene: TRBJ2-2; d_gene: -; CDR3aa: CASSLGAETGELFF; CDR3nt: TGTGCCAGCAGCTTAGGTGCAGAGACCGGGGAGCTGTTTTTT
v_gene: TRBV5-1; abundance: -; j_gene: TRBJ2-1; d_gene: -; CDR3aa: CASSLARPNNEQFF; CDR3nt: TGCGCCAGCAGCTTGGCCCGACCCAACAATGAGCAGTTCTTC
v_gene: TRBV28; abundance: many; j_gene: TRBJ2-7; d_gene: -; CDR3aa: CASSLGFHEQYF; CDR3nt: TGTGCCAGCAGTTTAGGGTTCCACGAGCAGTACTTC
v_gene: TRBV10-2; abundance: many; j_gene: TRBJ2-2; d_gene: -; CDR3aa: CASNIRQESDTGELFF; CDR3nt: TGCGCCAGCAATATTAGACAGGAGAGTGACACCGGGGAGCTGTTTTTT
v_gene: TRBV6-1; abundance: -; j_gene: TRBJ2-1; d_gene: -; CDR3aa: CASSEEAENEQFF; CDR3nt: TGTGCCAGCAGTGAAGAGGCGGAAAATGAGCAGTTCTTC
v_gene: TRBV20-1; abundance: few; j_gene: TRBJ2-2; d_gene: -; CDR3aa: CSATISGITGELFF; CDR3nt: TGCAGTGCTACCATCTCGGGCATCACCGGGGAGCTGTTTTTT
v_gene: TRBV4-3; abundance: few; j_gene: TRBJ2-3; d_gene: -; CDR3aa: CASSQVARPPLYF; CDR3nt: TGCGCCAGCAGCCAAGTGGCCAGGCCGCCGCTGTATTTT
v_gene: TRBV10-3; abundance: -; j_gene: TRBJ2-1; d_gene: TRBD1; CDR3aa: CAISTGTGVNEQFF; CDR3nt: TGTGCCATCAGTACCGGGACAGGGGTCAATGAGCAGTTCTTC